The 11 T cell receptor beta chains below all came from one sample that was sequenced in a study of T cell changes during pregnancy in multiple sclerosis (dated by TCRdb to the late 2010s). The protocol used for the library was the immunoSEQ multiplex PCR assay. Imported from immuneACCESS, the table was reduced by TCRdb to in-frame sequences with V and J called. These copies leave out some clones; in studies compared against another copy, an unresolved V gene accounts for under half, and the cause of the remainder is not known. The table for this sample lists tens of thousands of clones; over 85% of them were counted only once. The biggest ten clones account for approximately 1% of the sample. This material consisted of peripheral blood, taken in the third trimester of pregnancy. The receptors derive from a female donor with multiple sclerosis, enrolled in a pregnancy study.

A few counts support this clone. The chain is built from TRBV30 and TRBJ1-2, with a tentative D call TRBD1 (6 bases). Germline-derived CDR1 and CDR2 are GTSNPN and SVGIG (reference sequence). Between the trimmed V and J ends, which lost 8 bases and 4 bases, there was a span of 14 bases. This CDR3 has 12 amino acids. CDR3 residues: CARPQDSYGYTF. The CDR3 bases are TGTGCCAGGCCCCAGGACAGCTATGGCTACACCTTC. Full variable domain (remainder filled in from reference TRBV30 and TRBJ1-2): SQTIHQWPATLVQPVGSPLSLECTVEGTSNPNLYWYRQAAGRGLQLLFYSVGIGQISSEVPQNLSASRPQDRQFILSSKKLLLSDSGFYLCARPQDSYGYTFGSGTRLTVV.

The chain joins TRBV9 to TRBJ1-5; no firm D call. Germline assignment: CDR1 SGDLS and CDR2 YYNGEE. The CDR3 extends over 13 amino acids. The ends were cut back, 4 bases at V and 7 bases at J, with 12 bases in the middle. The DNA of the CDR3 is TGTGCCAGCAGCACCCGCCGGGGACAGCCCCAGCATTTT. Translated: CASSTRRGQPQHF.

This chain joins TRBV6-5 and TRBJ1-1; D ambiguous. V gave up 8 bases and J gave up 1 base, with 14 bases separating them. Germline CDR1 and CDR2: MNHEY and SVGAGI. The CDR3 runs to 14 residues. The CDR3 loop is CASGRRSRNTEAFF. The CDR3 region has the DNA TGTGCCAGCGGTCGGAGGTCCAGGAACACTGAAGCTTTCTTT.

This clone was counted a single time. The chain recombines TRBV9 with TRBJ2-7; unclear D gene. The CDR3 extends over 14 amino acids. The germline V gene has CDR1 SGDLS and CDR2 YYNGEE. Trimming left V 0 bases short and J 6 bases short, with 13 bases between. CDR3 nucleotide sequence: TGTGCCAGCAGCGTAGTCGCCGTGGCTTCCGAGCAGTACTTC. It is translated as CASSVVAVASEQYF.

CDR3: CASSLGLALGEQYF. In DNA form, the CDR3 reads TGCGCCAGCAGCTTGGGACTAGCTTTAGGAGAGCAGTACTTC. The J gene is TRBJ2-7, the V gene TRBV5-1, with 7 bases lining up with TRBD2. CDR3 size: 14 residues. Germline CDR1 SGHRS, CDR2 YFSETQ. V lost 0 bases and J lost 7; bases outside the gene matches: 7. Based on the CDR3 plus reference TRBV5-1 and TRBJ2-7, the full variable domain is KAGVTQTPRYLIKTRGQQVTLSCSPISGHRSVSWYQQTPGQGLQFLFEYFSETQRNKGNFPGRFSGRQFSNSRSEMNVSTLELGDSALYLCASSLGLALGEQYFGPGTRLTVT.

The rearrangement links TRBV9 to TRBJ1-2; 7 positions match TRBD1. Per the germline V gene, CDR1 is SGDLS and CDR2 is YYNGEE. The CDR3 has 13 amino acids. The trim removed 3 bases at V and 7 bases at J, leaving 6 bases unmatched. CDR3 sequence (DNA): TGTGCCAGCAGCGCACTGACAGGGCTTGGCTACACCTTC. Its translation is CASSALTGLGYTF.

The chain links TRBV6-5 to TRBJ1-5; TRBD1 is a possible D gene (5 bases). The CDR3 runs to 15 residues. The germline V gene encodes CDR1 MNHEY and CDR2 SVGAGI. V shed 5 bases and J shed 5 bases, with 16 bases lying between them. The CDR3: CASSKGSGVDQPQHF. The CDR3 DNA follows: TGTGCCAGCAGTAAAGGGTCGGGGGTTGATCAGCCCCAGCATTTT.

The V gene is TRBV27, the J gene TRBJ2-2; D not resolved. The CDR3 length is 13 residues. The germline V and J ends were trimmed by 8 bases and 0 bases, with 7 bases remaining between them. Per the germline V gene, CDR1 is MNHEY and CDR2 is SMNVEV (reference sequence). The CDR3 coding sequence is TGTGCCAGCTCGGTAGCGAACACCGGGGAGCTGTTTTTT. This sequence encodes CASSVANTGELFF.

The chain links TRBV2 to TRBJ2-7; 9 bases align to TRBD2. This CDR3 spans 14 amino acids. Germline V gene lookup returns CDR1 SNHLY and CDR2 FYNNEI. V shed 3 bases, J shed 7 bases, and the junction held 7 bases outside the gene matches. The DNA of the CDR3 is TGTGCCAGCAGTGAGGTTAGCGGGAGTGGGGAGCAGTACTTC. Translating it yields CASSEVSGSGEQYF.

The CDR3 sequence is CASSVGLAGGSIPDTQYF. CDR3 in DNA: TGTGCCAGCAGCGTAGGCCTAGCGGGAGGTTCGATCCCAGATACGCAGTATTTT. This rearrangement joins TRBV9 to TRBJ2-3; 11 bases line up with TRBD2. The junction had 10 bases not matched to a gene; V was cut back by 0 bases and J by 4 bases. Germline V lookup: CDR1 SGDLS, CDR2 YYNGEE. CDR3 length: 18 amino acids. Drawing the rest from reference TRBV9 and TRBJ2-3, the complete variable domain is DSGVTQTPKHLITATGQRVTLRCSPRSGDLSVYWYQQSLDQGLQFLIQYYNGEERAKGNILERFSAQQFPDLHSELNLSSLELGDSALYFCASSVGLAGGSIPDTQYFGPGTRLTVL.

CDR3 loop: CASSQLAGGIDTQYF. In DNA form, the CDR3 reads TGTGCCAGCAGCCAGTTAGCGGGAGGAATAGATACGCAGTATTTT. This chain links TRBV4-2 with TRBJ2-3; 10 nucleotides line up with TRBD2. There are 15 residues in the CDR3. The junction had 5 bases not matched to a gene; V was cut back by 3 bases and J by 5 bases. Germline V lookup: CDR1 LGHNA, CDR2 YNFKEQ.